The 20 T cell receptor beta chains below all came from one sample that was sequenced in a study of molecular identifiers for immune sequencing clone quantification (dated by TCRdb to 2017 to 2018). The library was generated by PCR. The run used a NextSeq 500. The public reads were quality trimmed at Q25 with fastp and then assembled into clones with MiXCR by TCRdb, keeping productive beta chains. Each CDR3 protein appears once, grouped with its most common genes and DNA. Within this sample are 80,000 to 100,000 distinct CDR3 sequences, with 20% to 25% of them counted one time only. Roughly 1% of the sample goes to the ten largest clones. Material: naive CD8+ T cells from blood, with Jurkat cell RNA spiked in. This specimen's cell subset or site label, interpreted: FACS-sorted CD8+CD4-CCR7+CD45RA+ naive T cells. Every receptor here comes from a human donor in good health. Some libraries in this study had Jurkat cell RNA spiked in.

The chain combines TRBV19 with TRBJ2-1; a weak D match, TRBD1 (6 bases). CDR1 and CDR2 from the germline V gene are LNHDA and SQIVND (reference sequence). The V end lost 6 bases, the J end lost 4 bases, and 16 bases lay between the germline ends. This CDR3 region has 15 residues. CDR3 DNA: TGTGCCAGTAGGAAACGGGACATACCATACAATGAGCAGTTCTTC. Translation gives CASRKRDIPYNEQFF.

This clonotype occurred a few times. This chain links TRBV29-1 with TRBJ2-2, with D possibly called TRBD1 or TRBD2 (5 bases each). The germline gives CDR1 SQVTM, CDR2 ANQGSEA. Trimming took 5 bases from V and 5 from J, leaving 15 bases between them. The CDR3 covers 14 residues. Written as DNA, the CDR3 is TGCAGCGTTCTTGAGGGGATTAGTACCGGGGAGCTGTTTTTT. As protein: CSVLEGISTGELFF.

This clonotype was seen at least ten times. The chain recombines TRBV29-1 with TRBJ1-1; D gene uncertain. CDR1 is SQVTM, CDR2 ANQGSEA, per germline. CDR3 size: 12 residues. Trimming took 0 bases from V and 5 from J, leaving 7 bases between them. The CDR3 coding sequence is TGCAGCGTTGAAGAGGATGGGACTGAAGCTTTCTTT. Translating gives CSVEEDGTEAFF.

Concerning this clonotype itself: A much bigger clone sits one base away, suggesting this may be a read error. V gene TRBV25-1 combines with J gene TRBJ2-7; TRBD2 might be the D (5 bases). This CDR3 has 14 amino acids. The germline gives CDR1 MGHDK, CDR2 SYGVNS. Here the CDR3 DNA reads TGTGCCGGCAGTGACCTAAGCGGAAACTACGAGCAGTACTTC. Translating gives CAGSDLSGNYEQYF.

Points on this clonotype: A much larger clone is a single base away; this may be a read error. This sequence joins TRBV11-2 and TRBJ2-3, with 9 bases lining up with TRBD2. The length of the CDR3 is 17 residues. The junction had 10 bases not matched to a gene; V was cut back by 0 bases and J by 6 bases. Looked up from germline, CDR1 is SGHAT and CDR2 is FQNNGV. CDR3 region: CASSLDFCGGGLDTQYF. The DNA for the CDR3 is TGTGCCAGCAGCTTAGATTTTTGCGGGGGGGGTTTGGATACGCAGTATTTT.

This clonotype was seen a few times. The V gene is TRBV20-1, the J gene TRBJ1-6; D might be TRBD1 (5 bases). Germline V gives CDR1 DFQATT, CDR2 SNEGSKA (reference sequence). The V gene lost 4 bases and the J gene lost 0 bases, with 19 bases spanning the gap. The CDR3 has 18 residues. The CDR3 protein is CSANPPGTASSYNSPLHF. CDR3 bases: TGCAGTGCTAATCCACCCGGGACCGCGAGCTCCTATAATTCACCCCTCCACTTT.

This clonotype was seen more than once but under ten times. The CDR3 spells CASRKEVTIYF. The CDR3 DNA sequence: TGTGCCAGCAGAAAGGAGGTCACCATATATTTT. The rearrangement links TRBV12-3 or TRBV12-4 to TRBJ1-3; D gene ambiguous. The CDR3 extends over 11 amino acids. V gave up 6 bases and J gave up 9 bases, with 9 bases separating them.

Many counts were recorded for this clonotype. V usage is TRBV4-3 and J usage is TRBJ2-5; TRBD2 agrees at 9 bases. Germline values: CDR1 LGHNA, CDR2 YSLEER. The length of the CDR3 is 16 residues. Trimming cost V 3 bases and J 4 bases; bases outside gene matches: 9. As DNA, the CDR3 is TGCGCCAGCAGCCACGGGACTAGCCCCCCTTCAGAGACCCAGTACTTC. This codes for CASSHGTSPPSETQYF.

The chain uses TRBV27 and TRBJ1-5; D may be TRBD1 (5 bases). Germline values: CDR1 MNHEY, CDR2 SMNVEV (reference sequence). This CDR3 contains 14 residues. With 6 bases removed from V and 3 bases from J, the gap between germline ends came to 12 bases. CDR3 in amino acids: CASSNAGSNQPQHF. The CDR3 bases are TGTGCCAGCAGCAATGCAGGGTCCAATCAGCCCCAGCATTTT.

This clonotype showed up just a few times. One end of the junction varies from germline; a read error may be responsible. The CDR3 loop is CASSQGQGGYERYF. As DNA, the CDR3 is TGCGCCAGCAGCCAAGGACAGGGAGGCTACGAGCGGTACTTC. The gene calls are TRBV4-1 and TRBJ2-7; D might be TRBD1 (7 bases). Germline values: CDR1 MGHRA, CDR2 YSYEKL. The CDR3 extends over 14 amino acids.

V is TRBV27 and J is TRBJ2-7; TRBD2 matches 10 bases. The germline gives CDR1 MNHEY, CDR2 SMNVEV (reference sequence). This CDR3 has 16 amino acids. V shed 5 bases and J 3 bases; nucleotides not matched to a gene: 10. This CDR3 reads CASSTRTSGTVYEQYF. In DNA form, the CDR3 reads TGTGCCAGCAGTACGCGGACTAGCGGTACCGTCTACGAGCAGTACTTC.

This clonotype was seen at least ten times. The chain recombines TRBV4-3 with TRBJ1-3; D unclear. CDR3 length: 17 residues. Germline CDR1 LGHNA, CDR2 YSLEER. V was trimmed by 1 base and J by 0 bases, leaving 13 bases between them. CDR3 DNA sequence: TGCGCCAGCAGCCAAGGGGAGGGTCGGGCCTCTGGAAACACCATATATTTT. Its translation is CASSQGEGRASGNTIYF.

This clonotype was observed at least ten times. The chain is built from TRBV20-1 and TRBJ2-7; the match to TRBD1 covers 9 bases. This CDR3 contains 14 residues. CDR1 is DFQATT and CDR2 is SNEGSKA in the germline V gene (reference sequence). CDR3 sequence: CRAKDRGSSYEQYF. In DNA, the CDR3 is TGCAGGGCCAAAGACAGGGGGTCCTCCTACGAGCAGTACTTC.

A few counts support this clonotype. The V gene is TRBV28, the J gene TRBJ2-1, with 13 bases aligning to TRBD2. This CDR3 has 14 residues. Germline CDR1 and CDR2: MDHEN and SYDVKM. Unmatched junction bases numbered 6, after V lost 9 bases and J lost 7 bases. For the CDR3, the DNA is TGTGCCAGTAGGACTAGCGGGAGTGCGAATGAGCAGTTCTTC. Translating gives CASRTSGSANEQFF. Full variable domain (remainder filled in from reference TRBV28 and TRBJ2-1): DVKVTQSSRYLVKRTGEKVFLECVQDMDHENMFWYRQDPGLGLRLIYFSYDVKMKEKGDIPEGYSVSREKKERFSLILESASTNQTSMYLCASRTSGSANEQFFGPGTRLTVL.

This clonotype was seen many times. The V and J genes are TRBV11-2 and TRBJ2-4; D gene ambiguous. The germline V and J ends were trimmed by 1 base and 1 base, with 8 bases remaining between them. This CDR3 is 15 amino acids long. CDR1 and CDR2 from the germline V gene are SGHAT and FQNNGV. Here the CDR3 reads CASSLAGQAKNIQYF. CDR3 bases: TGTGCCAGCAGCTTAGCTGGTCAGGCCAAAAACATTCAGTACTTC. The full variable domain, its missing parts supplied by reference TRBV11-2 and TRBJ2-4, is EAGVAQSPRYKIIEKRQSVAFWCNPISGHATLYWYQQILGQGPKLLIQFQNNGVVDDSQLPKDRFSAERLKGVDSTLKIQPAKLEDSAVYLCASSLAGQAKNIQYFGAGTRLSVL.

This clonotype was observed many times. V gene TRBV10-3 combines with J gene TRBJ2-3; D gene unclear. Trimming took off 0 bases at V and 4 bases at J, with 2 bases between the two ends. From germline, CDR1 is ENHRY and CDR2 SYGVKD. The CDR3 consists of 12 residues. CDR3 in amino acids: CAISESSDTQYF. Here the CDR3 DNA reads TGTGCCATCAGTGAGTCGTCAGATACGCAGTATTTT.

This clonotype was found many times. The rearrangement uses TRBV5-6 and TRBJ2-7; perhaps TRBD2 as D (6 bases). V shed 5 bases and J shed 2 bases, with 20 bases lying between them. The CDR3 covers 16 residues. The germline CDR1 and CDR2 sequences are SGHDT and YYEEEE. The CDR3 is CASRTRSGKGPYEQYF. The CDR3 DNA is TGTGCCAGCAGGACCCGTAGCGGAAAAGGCCCCTACGAGCAGTACTTC.

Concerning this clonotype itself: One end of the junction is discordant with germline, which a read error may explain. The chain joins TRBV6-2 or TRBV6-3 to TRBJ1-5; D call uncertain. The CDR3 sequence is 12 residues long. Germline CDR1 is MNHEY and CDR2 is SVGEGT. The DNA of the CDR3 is TGTGCCGGCAGTTACGGTAATCAGCCCCAGCATTTT. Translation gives CAGSYGNQPQHF.

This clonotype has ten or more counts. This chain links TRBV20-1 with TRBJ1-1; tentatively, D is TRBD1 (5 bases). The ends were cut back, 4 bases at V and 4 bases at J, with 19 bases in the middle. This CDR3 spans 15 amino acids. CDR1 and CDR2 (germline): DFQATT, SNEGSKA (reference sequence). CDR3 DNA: TGCAGTGCTACGGCCCCGGGGGACCGGGGCACTGAAGCTTTCTTT. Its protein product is CSATAPGDRGTEAFF.

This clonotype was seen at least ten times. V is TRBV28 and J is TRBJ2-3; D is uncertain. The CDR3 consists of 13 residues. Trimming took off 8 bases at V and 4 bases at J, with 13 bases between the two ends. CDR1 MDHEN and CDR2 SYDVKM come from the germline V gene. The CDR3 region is CASSNRNSDTQYF. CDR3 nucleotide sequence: TGTGCCAGCTCTAATCGGAACTCAGATACGCAGTATTTT.